This TCR beta chain came from a study of cytomegalovirus exposure and HLA in healthy donors. Regarding the study as a whole: A later analysis linked a missense DCLRE1C variant to TCR beta V- and J-gene trimming.

About this clone: Its antigen is currently unknown.

Per the germline V gene, CDR1 is SGHTA and CDR2 is FQGNSA. The CDR3 has 13 amino acids. V was pared by 5 bases and J by 10 bases, with 17 bases between. Both 60 Vbeta primers and 13 Jbeta primers went into the PCR. Sequencing used immunoSEQ multiplex PCR; TCRdb keeps in-frame clones, though not all of them. The repertoire consists of roughly 100,000 clones, with around 76% occurring once and the leading ten covering roughly 8.2%. The clonotype comes from a man aged 40-49 years in good health and CMV-seropositive. The sample comprised PBMCs. This chain links TRBV7-2 with TRBJ1-2; D perhaps matches TRBD1 (6 bases). The CDR3 is CASSPQTGLDYTF. In DNA, the CDR3 is TGTGCCAGCAGCCCCCAGACAGGTCTGGACTACACCTTC.